These T cell receptor beta chains were read from a single sample in a study of neurological immune-mediated disorders. TCRdb fed the 5' RACE reads into MiXCR, producing one record per CDR3 protein. The table lists about 120,000 distinct CDR3 sequences, more than 2.5% of them singletons. Source material: PBMCs. Source of these receptors: a woman in her 30s with multiple sclerosis. Both conserved end residues are part of each CDR3. The D gene is left open where the match is weak. Expanded clones get a size class; other rows say once, few or many, or leave the size out.

>-|TRBJ2-5|many|TRBV12-3/TRBV12-4
TGTGCCAGCAGTCCCGTCGGACCGAGAGAGACCCAGTACTTC
CASSPVGPRETQYF
>TRBD2|TRBJ2-1|many|TRBV6-2/TRBV6-3
TGTGCCAGCAGTTCGGGACTAGCGTTCAATGAGCAGTTCTTC
CASSSGLAFNEQFF
>TRBD1|TRBJ2-7|many|TRBV6-5
TGTGCCAGCAGCCCGGGACAGGGGAGGCAGTACTTC
CASSPGQGRQYF
>-|TRBJ2-3|many|TRBV6-2/TRBV6-3
TGTGCCAGCAGTTCGCTGAGGGACTGGAGTAGCACAGATACGCAGTATTTT
CASSSLRDWSSTDTQYF
>-|TRBJ1-6|many|TRBV7-8
TGTGCCAGCAGCTTATTGGGGGCTTATAATTCACCCCTCCACTTT
CASSLLGAYNSPLHF
>TRBD2|TRBJ2-3|-|TRBV5-1
TGCGCCAGCAGCTTGGGGGGACTAGCACGCATCACAGATACGCAGTATTTT
CASSLGGLARITDTQYF
>TRBD2|TRBJ2-1|many|TRBV20-1
TGCAGTGCTGGGGGGGGATACAATGAGCAGTTCTTC
CSAGGGYNEQFF
>-|TRBJ2-1|many|TRBV20-1
TGCAGTGCTAGAGGAGGAGTTCTGAGCTCCTACAATGAGCAGTTCTTC
CSARGGVLSSYNEQFF
>TRBD1|TRBJ1-6|few|TRBV12-3/TRBV12-4
TGTGCCAGCAGTCGGGACAGGATTTCAACCCTCAACTTT
CASSRDRISTLNF
>TRBD2|TRBJ2-3|-|TRBV24-1
TGTGCCACCAGTGATCCTAGCGGGAGAGAGGGCACAGATACGCAGTATTTT
CATSDPSGREGTDTQYF
>-|TRBJ2-7|many|TRBV5-5
TGTGCCAGCAGCCGTATCCAGGGAAGCTCCTACGAGCAGTACTTC
CASSRIQGSSYEQYF
>TRBD1|TRBJ1-6|many|TRBV2
TGTGCCAGCATGGGACAGGGGAATTCACCCCTCCACTTT
CASMGQGNSPLHF
>-|TRBJ1-6|many|TRBV5-6
TGTGCCAGCAGCCGTAATCCGGGACACGGAAGTTCACCCCTCCACTTT
CASSRNPGHGSSPLHF
>-|TRBJ2-3|few|TRBV6-5
TGTGCCAGCAGTTACTTCTCCACAGATACGCAGTATTTT
CASSYFSTDTQYF
>TRBD2|TRBJ2-5|many|TRBV2
TGTGCCAGCCAGGGAGGGGACCGGGAGACCCAGTACTTC
CASQGGDRETQYF
>-|TRBJ1-5|many|TRBV6-5
TGTGCCTCTGGGGCAACGCCCCAGCATTTT
CASGATPQHF
>-|TRBJ1-5|many|TRBV9
TGTGCCAGCAGCGTAGATGACGGCAAACCCGATAGCAATCAGCCCCAGCATTTT
CASSVDDGKPDSNQPQHF
>-|TRBJ2-7|many|TRBV7-9
TGTGCCAGCAGCTTAGTCCGACAGTCCTACGAGCAGTACTTC
CASSLVRQSYEQYF
>-|TRBJ1-1|many|TRBV4-1
TGCGCCAGCAGCCAATGGCCCCCTGAAGGACAGCCAACCGAAGCTTTCTTT
CASSQWPPEGQPTEAFF
>-|TRBJ2-6|many|TRBV12-3/TRBV12-4
TGTGCCAGCACCTCCCGGGGATTGAGCTCTGGGGCCAACGTCCTGACTTTC
CASTSRGLSSGANVLTF
>TRBD1|TRBJ1-5|many|TRBV19
TGTGCCAGTAGTTGGACGGGACAGGGATCTCAGCCCCAGCATTTT
CASSWTGQGSQPQHF
>-|TRBJ2-5|many|TRBV20-1
TGCAGTGCTAGAGATAGTGCATCCCAAGAGACCCAGTACTTC
CSARDSASQETQYF
>-|TRBJ2-3|many|TRBV5-1
TGCGCCAGCAGCTTGACTAGCACAGAACGTAGGACTGATACGCAGTATTTT
CASSLTSTERRTDTQYF
>TRBD2|TRBJ2-3|many|TRBV12-3/TRBV12-4
TGTGCCAGCAGTTCTAGCGGGAGGGCAACAGATACGCAGTATTTT
CASSSSGRATDTQYF
>-|TRBJ2-2|many|TRBV7-2
TGTGCCAGCAGCCGTCGGACAACGAACACCGGGGAGCTGTTTTTT
CASSRRTTNTGELFF
>-|TRBJ1-1|many|TRBV5-5
TGTGCCAGCAGCCGTACACAGGGTGCCTCCATCATGAACACTGAAGCTTTCTTT
CASSRTQGASIMNTEAFF
>TRBD2|TRBJ2-1|many|TRBV20-1
TGCAGTGCGGACACAGCGGGATCCTACAATGAGCAGTTCTTC
CSADTAGSYNEQFF
>TRBD2|TRBJ2-7|many|TRBV7-8
TGTGCCAGCAGCCCGTTGGGCGGGGGGACCCTCTACGAGCAGTACTTC
CASSPLGGGTLYEQYF
>-|TRBJ2-1|many|TRBV20-1
TGCAGTGCTGTAGCGGCCGACTCCTACAATGAGCAGTTCTTC
CSAVAADSYNEQFF
>TRBD1|TRBJ1-6|many|TRBV6-5
TGTGCCAGCAGTCGGGACAGACCCAATTCACCCCTCCACTTT
CASSRDRPNSPLHF
>-|TRBJ1-5|many|TRBV7-2
TGTGCCAGCAGCTTATGGGGGCTAGGGCCCCAGCATTTT
CASSLWGLGPQHF
>-|TRBJ2-2|many|TRBV2
TGTGCCAGCATGGTCGAGACAAGGAACACCGGGGAGCTGTTTTTT
CASMVETRNTGELFF
>TRBD1|TRBJ2-5|many|TRBV20-1
TGCAGTGCAGGACAGGGGAAAGAGACCCAGTACTTC
CSAGQGKETQYF
>-|TRBJ1-1|many|TRBV11-2
TGTGCCAGCAGCTTAGAGACCCCGAACACTGAAGCTTTCTTT
CASSLETPNTEAFF
>TRBD1|TRBJ1-6|many|TRBV10-3
TGTGCCATCAGCCAGCCGGGACAGGGGGATTCACCCCTCCACTTT
CAISQPGQGDSPLHF
>-|TRBJ2-3|-|TRBV10-3
TGTGCCATCCTTAGCGCTAGCACAGATACGCAGTATTTT
CAILSASTDTQYF
>-|TRBJ1-5|many|TRBV5-6
TGTGCCAGCAGCCTCTCGTTGACGGACTCCAATCAGCCCCAGCATTTT
CASSLSLTDSNQPQHF